The entry below gives a single T cell receptor beta chain sequence along with its context. Its antigen remains unknown. With 60 Vbeta and 13 Jbeta primers, the PCR was carried out. The repertoire was sequenced with immunoSEQ multiplex PCR; TCRdb's copy has only in-frame clones and lacks some. This table holds approximately 170,000 clones, about 85% found once. The source of the sample is a study of cytomegalovirus exposure and HLA in healthy donors. Notes on the study in general: Sequencing likely generated an artifact that appeared as a cluster of highly shared sequence variants. Solely CMV serostatus was available to characterize immune exposure. There were some 150 TCR beta chains listed as cytomegalovirus-associated. Published work reported that the classifier diagnosed cytomegalovirus status with high specificity and sensitivity.

The CDR3 spans 15 residues. Germline V gives CDR1 SGHNT, CDR2 YYREEE (reference sequence). Trimming removed 4 bases from V and 6 bases from J; junction bases left unmatched: 4. The sample consisted of PBMCs. This clonotype originated in a man between 25 and 39 years old in good health and CMV-seropositive. The chain joins TRBV5-4 to TRBJ2-1; TRBD2 aligns across 13 bases. CDR3 amino acids: CASSVRTSGSNEQFF. CDR3 DNA: TGTGCCAGCAGCGTAAGGACTAGCGGGAGCAATGAGCAGTTCTTC.